This T cell receptor beta chain was recorded in a study of blood T cell repertoires in COVID-19. About the research overall: From the United States, Italy and Spain came samples of acute and convalescent COVID-19.

The protocol was immunoSEQ multiplex PCR, while the TCRdb copy is restricted to in-frame clones and leaves out a portion. The data show 150,000 to 180,000 clones, with about 90% seen just once and approximately 0.55% held by the top ten. Trimming at V came to 7 bases and at J to 0 bases, leaving 9 bases not matched to a gene. CDR3 size: 16 residues. Looked up from germline, CDR1 is MDHEN and CDR2 is SYDVKM. Material: peripheral blood. The rearrangement joins TRBV28 to TRBJ2-1, with 7 bases that match TRBD1. The sequence derives from a man aged 50-59 years with acute or convalescent COVID-19. The CDR3 here is CASTYRGPYSYNEQFF. The DNA of the CDR3 is TGTGCCAGCACCTACAGGGGCCCCTACTCCTACAATGAGCAGTTCTTC.